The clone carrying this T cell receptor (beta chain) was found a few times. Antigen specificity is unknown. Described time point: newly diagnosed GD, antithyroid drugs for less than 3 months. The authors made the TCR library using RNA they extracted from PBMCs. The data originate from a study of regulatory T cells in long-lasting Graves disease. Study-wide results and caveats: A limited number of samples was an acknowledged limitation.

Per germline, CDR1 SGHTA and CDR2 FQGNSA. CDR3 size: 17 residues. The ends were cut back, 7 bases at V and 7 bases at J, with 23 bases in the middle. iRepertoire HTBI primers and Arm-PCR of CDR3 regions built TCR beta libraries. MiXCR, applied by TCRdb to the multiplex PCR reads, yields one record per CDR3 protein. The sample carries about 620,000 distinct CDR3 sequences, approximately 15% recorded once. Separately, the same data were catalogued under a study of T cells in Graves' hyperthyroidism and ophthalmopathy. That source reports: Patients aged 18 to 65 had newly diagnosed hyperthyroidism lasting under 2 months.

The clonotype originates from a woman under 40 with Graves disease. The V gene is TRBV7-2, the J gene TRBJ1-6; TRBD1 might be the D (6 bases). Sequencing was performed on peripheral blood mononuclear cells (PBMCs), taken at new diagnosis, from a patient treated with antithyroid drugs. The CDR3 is CASTDTRTVLTNSPLHF. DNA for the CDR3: TGTGCCAGCACCGATACCCGGACAGTGTTGACCAATTCACCCCTCCACTTT.